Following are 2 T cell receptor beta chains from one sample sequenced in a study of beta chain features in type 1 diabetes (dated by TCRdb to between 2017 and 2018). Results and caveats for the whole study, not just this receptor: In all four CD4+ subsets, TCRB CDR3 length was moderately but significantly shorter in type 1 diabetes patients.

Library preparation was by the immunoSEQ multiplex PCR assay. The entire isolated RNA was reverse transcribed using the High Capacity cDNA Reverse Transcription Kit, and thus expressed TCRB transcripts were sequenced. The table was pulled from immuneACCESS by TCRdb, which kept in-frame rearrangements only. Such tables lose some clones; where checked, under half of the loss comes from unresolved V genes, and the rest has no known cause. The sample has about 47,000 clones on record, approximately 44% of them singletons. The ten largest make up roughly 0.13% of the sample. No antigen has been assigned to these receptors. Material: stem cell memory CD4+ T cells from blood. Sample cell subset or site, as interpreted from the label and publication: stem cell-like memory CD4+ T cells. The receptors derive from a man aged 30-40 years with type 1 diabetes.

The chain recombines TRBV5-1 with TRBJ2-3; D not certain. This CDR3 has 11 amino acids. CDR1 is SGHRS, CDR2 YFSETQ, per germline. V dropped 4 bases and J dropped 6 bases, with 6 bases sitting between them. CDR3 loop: CASSTGDTQYF. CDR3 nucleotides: TGCGCCAGCAGCACCGGGGATACGCAGTATTTT.

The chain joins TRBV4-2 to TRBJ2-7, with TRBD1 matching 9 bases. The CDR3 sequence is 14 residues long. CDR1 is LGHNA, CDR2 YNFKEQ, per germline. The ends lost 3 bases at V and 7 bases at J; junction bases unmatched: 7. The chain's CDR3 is CASSQGGQGWEQYF. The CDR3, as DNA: TGTGCCAGCAGCCAGGGGGGACAGGGTTGGGAGCAGTACTTC.